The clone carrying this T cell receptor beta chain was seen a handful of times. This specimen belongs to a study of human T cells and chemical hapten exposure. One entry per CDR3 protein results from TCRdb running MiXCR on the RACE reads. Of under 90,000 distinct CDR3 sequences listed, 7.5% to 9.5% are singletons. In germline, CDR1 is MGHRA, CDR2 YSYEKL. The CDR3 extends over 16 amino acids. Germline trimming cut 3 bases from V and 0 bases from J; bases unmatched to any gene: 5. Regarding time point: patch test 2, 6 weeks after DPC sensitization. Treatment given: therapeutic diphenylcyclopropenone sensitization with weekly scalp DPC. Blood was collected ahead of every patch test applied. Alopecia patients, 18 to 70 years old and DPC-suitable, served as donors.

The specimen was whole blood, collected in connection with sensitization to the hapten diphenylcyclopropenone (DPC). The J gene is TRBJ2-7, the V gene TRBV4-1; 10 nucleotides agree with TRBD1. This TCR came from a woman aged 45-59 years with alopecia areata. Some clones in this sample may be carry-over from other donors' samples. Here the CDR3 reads CASSQAGQGSSYEQYF. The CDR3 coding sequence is TGCGCCAGCAGCCAGGCGGGACAGGGGAGCTCCTACGAGCAGTACTTC.